This TCR beta chain was captured in a study of identical twins. V was pared by 7 bases and J by 4 bases, with 5 bases of the junction left unmatched. CDR1 is DFQATT and CDR2 is SNEGSKA in the germline V gene (reference sequence). There are 13 residues in the CDR3. Addition of a universal primer site occurred through template switching, and cDNA carried unique molecular identifiers. TCRdb re-called the 5' RACE reads with MiXCR, one entry per CDR3 protein. The sample shows about 810,000 distinct CDR3 sequences, 9% to 15% of them seen only once. These data also featured in a second study, about yellow fever vaccine responses in identical twins.

The chain is built from TRBV20-1 and TRBJ1-4, with 8 bases identical to TRBD1. Sequencing input: PBMCs. The source is a woman aged 18-29 years in good health. The CDR3, as DNA: TGCAGTGTGAGGACAGGGATTAATGAAAAACTGTTTTTT. The encoded protein is CSVRTGINEKLFF.